These T cell receptor beta chains were read from a single sample in a study of beta chain features in type 1 diabetes. Here immunoSEQ multiplex PCR was the method, and the copy in TCRdb shows in-frame clones only, minus some. The repertoire holds around 250,000 clones, 20% seen once, with 0.028% in the top ten. The sequenced sample was naive CD4+ T cells from blood. All receptors come from a middle-aged woman with type 1 diabetes. CDR3s include the opening cysteine and the closing phenylalanine or tryptophan.

J gene,V gene,CDR3 protein
TRBJ2-5,TRBV19,CASSIVSTGLETQYF
TRBJ1-6,TRBV7-9,CASSLASSYNSPLHF
TRBJ1-4,TRBV5-1,CASSPGVLPDEKLFF
TRBJ2-1,TRBV9,CASSVSTGEQFF
TRBJ2-3,TRBV28,CASSLSLGQSQYF
TRBJ2-7,TRBV10-3,CAISESRTGPYEQYF
TRBJ2-3,TRBV6-5,CASSSYPSGRTDTQYF
TRBJ1-1,TRBV6-5,CASSYSSLGNTEAFF
.,TRBV29-1,CSVSTAGPPYEQYF
TRBJ2-3,TRBV5-6,CASIRQKARHTDTQYF
TRBJ2-1,TRBV11-2,CASSLGHVVSYNEQFF
TRBJ1-1,TRBV9,CASSVTGGRDTEAFF